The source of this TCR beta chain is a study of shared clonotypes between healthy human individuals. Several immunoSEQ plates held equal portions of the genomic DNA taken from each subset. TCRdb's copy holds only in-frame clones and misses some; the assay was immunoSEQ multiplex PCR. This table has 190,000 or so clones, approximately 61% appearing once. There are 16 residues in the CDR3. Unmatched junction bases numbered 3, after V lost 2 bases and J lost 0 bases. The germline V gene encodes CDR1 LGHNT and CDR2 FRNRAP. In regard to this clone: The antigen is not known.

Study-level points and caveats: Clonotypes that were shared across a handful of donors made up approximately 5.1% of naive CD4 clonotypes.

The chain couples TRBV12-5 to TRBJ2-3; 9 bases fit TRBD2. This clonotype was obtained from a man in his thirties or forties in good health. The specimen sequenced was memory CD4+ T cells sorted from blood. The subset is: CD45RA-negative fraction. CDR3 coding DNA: TGTGCTAGTGGTTTGCTAGCGGGGAGGAGCACAGATACGCAGTATTTT. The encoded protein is CASGLLAGRSTDTQYF.